The next 9 T cell receptor beta chains were all read from a single sample in a study of Graves' ophthalmopathy and Graves' hyperthyroidism. Researchers took RNA transcripts and amplified TCR beta CDR3 regions from them. Following a first-round RT-PCR that used HTBI primers, a second-round multiplex PCR was carried out. Using its own MiXCR run on the multiplex PCR reads, TCRdb lists one record per CDR3 protein. The profile shows 400,000 or so distinct CDR3 sequences, 17% of them singletons. Sequencing input: peripheral blood. These receptors came from an adult woman with stable Graves' hyperthyroidism.

This clonotype was seen at least ten times. This chain joins TRBV28 and TRBJ2-2; D ambiguous. This CDR3 comprises 11 residues. CDR1 is MDHEN, CDR2 SYDVKM, per germline. V was pared by 3 bases and J by 7 bases, with 3 bases between. The CDR3: CASSFYGELFF. The DNA for the CDR3 is TGTGCCAGCAGTTTCTACGGGGAGCTGTTTTTT. Full variable domain (missing parts from reference TRBV28 and TRBJ2-2): DVKVTQSSRYLVKRTGEKVFLECVQDMDHENMFWYRQDPGLGLRLIYFSYDVKMKEKGDIPEGYSVSREKKERFSLILESASTNQTSMYLCASSFYGELFFGEGSRLTVL.

This clonotype appeared many times. V gene TRBV12-3 or TRBV12-4 combines with J gene TRBJ1-1; D remains unclear. This CDR3 has 12 amino acids. V lost 3 bases, J lost 9 bases, and 11 bases lay in between. CDR3 coding DNA: TGTGCCAGCAGTTTTAGTGAGTTAAAAGCTTTCTTT. It encodes CASSFSELKAFF.

The chain links TRBV30 to TRBJ1-6; D unresolved. Trimming stripped 2 bases from V and 6 bases from J, with 2 bases between. Germline values: CDR1 GTSNPN, CDR2 SVGIG (reference sequence). The CDR3 runs 11 residues. DNA for the CDR3: TGTGCCTGGAGTAGTAATTCACCCCTCCACTTT. It encodes CAWSSNSPLHF.

Points on this clonotype: This may stem from a read error, because a much larger clone lies one nucleotide away. The chain carries TRBV7-6 and TRBJ2-2, with D possibly called TRBD1 or TRBD2 (5 bases each). Germline CDR1 is SGHVS and CDR2 is FNYEAQ. This CDR3 has 14 amino acids. The CDR3 protein is CASSLARGSGELCF. The CDR3 bases are TGTGCCAGCAGCTTAGCGAGGGGTTCCGGGGAGCTGTGTTTT. Together with reference TRBV7-6 and TRBJ2-2, the CDR3 gives the full variable domain: GAGVSQSPRYKVTKRGQDVALRCDPISGHVSLYWYRQALGQGPEFLTYFNYEAQQDKSGLPNDRFSAERPEGSISTLTIQRTEQRDSAMYRCASSLARGSGELCFGEGSRLTVL.

This clonotype was counted many times. The chain has TRBV20-1 and TRBJ2-5; D assignment may be TRBD1 or TRBD2 (5 bases each). V lost 7 bases to trimming and J lost 1 base, with 13 bases between them. Per germline, CDR1 DFQATT and CDR2 SNEGSKA (reference sequence). The CDR3 extends over 13 amino acids. CDR3 sequence: CSGGRASQETQYF. The CDR3 DNA follows: TGCAGTGGGGGACGTGCTAGCCAAGAGACCCAGTACTTC.

This clonotype was recorded many times. The chain couples TRBV12-5 to TRBJ2-7; no clear D. CDR3 length: 12 amino acids. The germline V gene has CDR1 LGHNT and CDR2 FRNRAP. Trimming took 7 bases from V and 2 from J, leaving 9 bases between them. The CDR3 DNA reads as TGTGCTAGTGATGCTAACCCCTACGAGCAGTACTTC. Encoded protein: CASDANPYEQYF.

Many counts were recorded for this clonotype. The chain employs TRBV28 and TRBJ1-1, with a weak D call TRBD1 (5 bases). The germline gives CDR1 MDHEN, CDR2 SYDVKM. The CDR3 totals 14 residues. The V end lost 5 bases, the J end lost 3 bases, and 13 bases lay between the germline ends. The CDR3 loop reads CASSPQGGHTEAFF. The CDR3 DNA follows: TGTGCCAGCAGTCCCCAGGGAGGACACACTGAAGCTTTCTTT.

This sequence joins TRBV6-5 and TRBJ1-2; weak D call: TRBD1 (6 bases). In germline, CDR1 is MNHEY, CDR2 SVGAGI. CDR3 length: 15 amino acids. The V gene lost 0 bases and the J gene lost 4 bases, with 12 bases spanning the gap. The CDR3 reads CASSYSPGGLYGYTF. The CDR3 nucleotides are TGTGCCAGCAGTTACTCGCCGGGGGGCCTCTATGGCTACACCTTC.

This clonotype has just a few counts. A read error may produce the germline difference seen at one junction end. This chain connects TRBV6-1 to TRBJ2-2; perhaps TRBD2 as D (6 bases). This CDR3 region has 13 residues. CDR1 and CDR2 (germline): MNHNS, SASEGT. The CDR3 DNA reads as TGTGCCAGCATAAGGGAAAATACCGGGGGGCTGTTTTTT. This sequence encodes CASIRENTGGLFF.